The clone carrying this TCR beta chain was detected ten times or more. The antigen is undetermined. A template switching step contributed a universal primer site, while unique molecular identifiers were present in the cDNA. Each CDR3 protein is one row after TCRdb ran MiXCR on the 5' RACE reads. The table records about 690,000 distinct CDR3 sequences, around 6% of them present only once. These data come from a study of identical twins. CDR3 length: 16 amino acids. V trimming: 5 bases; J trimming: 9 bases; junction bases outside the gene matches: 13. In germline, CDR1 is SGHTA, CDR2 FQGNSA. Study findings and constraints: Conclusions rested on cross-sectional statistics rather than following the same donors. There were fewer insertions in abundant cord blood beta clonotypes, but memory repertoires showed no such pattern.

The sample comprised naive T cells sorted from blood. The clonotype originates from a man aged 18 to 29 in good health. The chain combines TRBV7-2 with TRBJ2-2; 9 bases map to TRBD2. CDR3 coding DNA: TGTGCCAGCAGCCCTTTTCTGCGGGAGGGGCACCGGGAGCTGTTTTTT. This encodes CASSPFLREGHRELFF.